This T cell receptor beta chain appears in the sequencing data of a study of OX40 agonist ivuxolimab in advanced cancers. Overall study: Eligibility rules accepted prior anti-PD-1, anti-PD-L1 or anti-CTLA-4 therapy, and roughly 40% had some.

Study-wide findings and caveats: Relative to CD4+, CD8+ T cells held more expanded clones on average. Partial responders treated at 0.1-3.0 mg/kg exhibited clonal expansion among the lowest measured.

This CDR3 has 15 residues. V lost 2 bases to trimming and J lost 1 base, with 8 bases between them. Germline V gene lookup returns CDR1 MRHNA and CDR2 SNTAGT. As concerns this clone: The antigen remains undetermined.

Only in-frame clones appear in the TCRdb table, and some are missing; sequencing was by immunoSEQ multiplex PCR. Found here are 99,000 or so clones, 85% to 95% of them singletons; the top ten hold roughly 0.27%. The starting material was CD4+ or CD8+ T cells sorted from blood, obtained in a trial of the OX40 agonist ivuxolimab. The rearrangement joins TRBV6-4 to TRBJ2-2; D not certain. This clonotype was obtained from an adult with an advanced solid tumor such as melanoma, head and neck, liver or kidney cancer. CDR3 sequence: CASSDQPMNTGELFF. CDR3 nucleotide sequence: TGTGCCAGCAGTGACCAACCCATGAACACCGGGGAGCTGTTTTTT.